These 18 T cell receptor beta chains share one sample of origin, sequenced in a study of blood T cell dynamics during melanoma immunotherapy. The time point here: week 3, after first cycle of checkpoint inhibitor. TCRdb keeps only in-frame clones here, not all; method: immunoSEQ multiplex PCR. The sample has more than 12,000 clones, 90% to 95% seen once. This specimen consisted of blood, obtained from a patient treated with checkpoint blockade. These receptors all stem from a human donor with melanoma.

The genes are TRBV4-1 and TRBJ1-5; 8 positions match TRBD1. Trimming cost V 2 bases and J 2 bases; bases outside gene matches: 17. The length of the CDR3 is 20 residues. Germline V lookup: CDR1 MGHRA, CDR2 YSYEKL. The CDR3 DNA follows: TGCGCCAGCAGCCAAAAACATCGGGACAGGTCTAATTCGGGCAATCAGCCCCAGCATTTT. Its translation is CASSQKHRDRSNSGNQPQHF.

This rearrangement joins TRBV9 to TRBJ1-1, with 7 nucleotides matching TRBD1. CDR1 SGDLS and CDR2 YYNGEE come from the germline V gene. Losses at the gene ends were 5 bases for V and 1 base for J; bases not matched to a gene: 14. This CDR3 region has 17 residues. CDR3 nucleotides: TGTGCCAGCAGTCTTGGAAGGGGGCGCGGGAGGAACACTGAAGCTTTCTTT. It encodes CASSLGRGRGRNTEAFF.

This clone was recorded only once. This chain connects TRBV9 to TRBJ2-1; D is ambiguous. The V gene lost 3 bases and the J gene lost 9 bases, with 13 bases spanning the gap. Germline loops: CDR1 SGDLS, CDR2 YYNGEE. The CDR3 spans 13 residues. The CDR3 region is CASSAHVLSEQFF. CDR3 coding DNA: TGTGCCAGCAGCGCACACGTGCTGAGTGAGCAGTTCTTC.

This rearrangement joins TRBV14 to TRBJ1-2, with D unresolved. Looked up from germline, CDR1 is SGHDN and CDR2 is FVKESK. The CDR3 length is 14 residues. Trimming pared 4 bases from V and 4 bases from J, leaving 13 bases between. CDR3 loop: CASSPLGPFYGYTF. Written as DNA, the CDR3 is TGTGCCAGCAGCCCGCTCGGTCCCTTCTATGGCTACACCTTC.

The chain links TRBV11-3 to TRBJ1-2; TRBD1 matches at 7 bases. This CDR3 is built from 13 residues. J was trimmed by 4 bases and V by 2 bases; bases with no gene match: 1. Germline CDR1 is SGHNT and CDR2 is YENEEA. The CDR3 coding sequence is TGTGCCAGCAGCTTATCAGGGGGCTATGGCTACACCTTC. Translation: CASSLSGGYGYTF.

The gene calls are TRBV20-1 and TRBJ2-5; D remains ambiguous. V lost 4 bases to trimming and J lost 2 bases, with 5 bases between them. CDR1 is DFQATT, CDR2 SNEGSKA, per germline (reference sequence). The CDR3 runs to 11 residues. CDR3 nucleotides: TGCAGTGCTATAAATCAAGAGACCCAGTACTTC. It is translated as CSAINQETQYF.

V is TRBV27 and J is TRBJ2-7, with TRBD2 matching 11 bases. The CDR3 is made up of 15 amino acids. J lost 0 bases, V lost 6 bases, and 4 bases had no gene match. Germline V lookup: CDR1 MNHEY, CDR2 SMNVEV (reference sequence). Here the CDR3 DNA reads TGTGCCAGCAGCACTAGCGGGAGTACCTCCTACGAGCAGTACTTC. This codes for CASSTSGSTSYEQYF.

Here the CDR3 reads CASRIAPTRDTQYF. The CDR3 nucleotides read TGTGCCAGCAGAATAGCCCCTACTAGAGATACGCAGTATTTT. The chain combines TRBV6-5 with TRBJ2-3, with a possible D match to TRBD2 (5 bases). Germline V CDR1 and CDR2: MNHEY, SVGAGI. Trimming took off 6 bases at V and 5 bases at J, with 15 bases between the two ends. The CDR3 totals 14 residues.

This clone was seen a handful of times. The chain's CDR3 is CASSRDGRMNTEAFF. In nucleotides, the CDR3 is TGTGCCAGCAGCCGGGACGGACGCATGAACACTGAAGCTTTCTTT. The J gene is TRBJ1-1, the V gene TRBV7-9; D perhaps matches TRBD1 (5 bases). V was trimmed by 5 bases and J by 0 bases, leaving 13 bases between them. This CDR3 comprises 15 residues. Per germline, CDR1 SEHNR and CDR2 FQNEAQ (reference sequence).

The V call is TRBV27, the J call TRBJ2-7, with D tentatively TRBD2 (5 bases). Germline lookup yields CDR1 MNHEY and CDR2 SMNVEV (reference sequence). There are 15 residues in the CDR3. Trimming left V 2 bases short and J 0 bases short, with 11 bases between. CDR3 nucleotides: TGTGCCAGCAGTTTAAGGAACGGACTCTCCTACGAGCAGTACTTC. Amino acids: CASSLRNGLSYEQYF.

This sequence joins TRBV5-1 and TRBJ2-7, with TRBD2 matching over 10 bases. The CDR3 totals 15 residues. From germline, CDR1 is SGHRS and CDR2 YFSETQ. Germline trimming cut 2 bases from V and 2 bases from J; bases unmatched to any gene: 4. Here the CDR3 reads CASSLAGGPAYEQYF. CDR3 DNA: TGCGCCAGCAGCTTAGCGGGAGGGCCTGCCTACGAGCAGTACTTC.

The V call is TRBV10-3, the J call TRBJ1-3; TRBD1 might be the D (5 bases). The length of the CDR3 is 15 residues. Germline lookup yields CDR1 ENHRY and CDR2 SYGVKD. Deletions cut 5 bases from V and 0 bases from J, with 11 bases between. CDR3 sequence (DNA): TGTGCCATCAGTTTGATGGGGGGCTCTGGAAACACCATATATTTT. This translates into CAISLMGGSGNTIYF.

This clone appeared once. The chain combines TRBV28 with TRBJ1-5, with D hard to call. V was shortened by 4 bases and J by 4 bases, with 17 bases between the two germline ends. The germline CDR1 and CDR2 sequences are MDHEN and SYDVKM. The CDR3 runs 16 residues. The CDR3 DNA is TGTGCCAGCAGTTCCTCCGAAGGTTGGAGGAATCAGCCCCAGCATTTT. Protein product: CASSSSEGWRNQPQHF.

The rearrangement joins TRBV19 to TRBJ2-3; TRBD1 agrees at 10 bases. CDR1 and CDR2 (germline): LNHDA, SQIVND (reference sequence). The CDR3 is made up of 17 amino acids. V trimming: 5 bases; J trimming: 1 base; junction bases outside the gene matches: 9. CDR3: CASSGFRDRGGTDTQYF. CDR3 DNA sequence: TGTGCCAGTAGTGGTTTCCGGGACAGGGGCGGCACAGATACGCAGTATTTT. The full variable domain, completed using reference TRBV19 and TRBJ2-3, is DGGITQSPKYLFRKEGQNVTLSCEQNLNHDAMYWYRQDPGQGLRLIYYSQIVNDFQKGDIAEGYSVSREKKESFPLTVTSAQKNPTAFYLCASSGFRDRGGTDTQYFGPGTRLTVL.

The chain joins TRBV18 to TRBJ2-1; 10 nucleotides agree with TRBD1. Germline assignment: CDR1 KGHSH and CDR2 LQKENI. This CDR3 region has 15 residues. The trim removed 4 bases at V and 2 bases at J, leaving 2 bases unmatched. The CDR3 DNA is TGTGCCAGCTCACGGGACAGGGGAGCCTACAATGAGCAGTTCTTC. Residues: CASSRDRGAYNEQFF.

The gene calls are TRBV28 and TRBJ1-2, with no clear D. Germline V lookup: CDR1 MDHEN, CDR2 SYDVKM. The CDR3 runs to 13 residues. Deletions cut 2 bases from V and 7 bases from J, with 11 bases between. The CDR3 nucleotides read TGTGCCAGCAGTTTACGTTACAATCGTGGCTACACCTTC. Its translation is CASSLRYNRGYTF.

The chain recombines TRBV5-1 with TRBJ2-3, with D uncertain. Trimming pared 0 bases from V and 4 bases from J, leaving 6 bases between. The germline V gene has CDR1 SGHRS and CDR2 YFSETQ. The CDR3 consists of 13 residues. CDR3 nucleotides: TGCGCCAGCAGCTTGGTGGTAGCAGATACGCAGTATTTT. Its protein is CASSLVVADTQYF.

The genes are TRBV7-2 and TRBJ1-5; a possible D gene is TRBD1 (5 bases). The V gene lost 5 bases and the J gene lost 0 bases, with 11 bases spanning the gap. The CDR3 has 15 residues. Germline V gene data show CDR1 as SGHTA and CDR2 as FQGNSA. The DNA for the CDR3 is TGTGCCAGCAGCGCCCAGGGATATAGCAATCAGCCCCAGCATTTT. This codes for CASSAQGYSNQPQHF.